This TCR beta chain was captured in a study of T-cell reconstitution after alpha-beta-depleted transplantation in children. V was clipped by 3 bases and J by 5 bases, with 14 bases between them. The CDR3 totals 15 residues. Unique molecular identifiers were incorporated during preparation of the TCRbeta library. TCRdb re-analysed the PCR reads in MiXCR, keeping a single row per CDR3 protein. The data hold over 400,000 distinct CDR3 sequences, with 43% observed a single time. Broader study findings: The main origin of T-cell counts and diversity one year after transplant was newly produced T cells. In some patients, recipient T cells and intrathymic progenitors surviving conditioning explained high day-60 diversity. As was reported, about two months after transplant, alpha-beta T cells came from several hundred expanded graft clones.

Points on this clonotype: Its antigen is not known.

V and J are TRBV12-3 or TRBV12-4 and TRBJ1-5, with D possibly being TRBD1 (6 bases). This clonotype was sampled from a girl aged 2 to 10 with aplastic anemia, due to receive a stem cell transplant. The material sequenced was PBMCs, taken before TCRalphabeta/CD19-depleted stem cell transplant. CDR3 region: CASSFMVAGDQPQHF. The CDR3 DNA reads TGTGCCAGCAGTTTCATGGTGGCAGGGGATCAGCCCCAGCATTTT.